This T cell receptor beta chain was recorded in a study of OX40 agonist ivuxolimab in advanced cancers. At the level of the study: Two cutaneous melanoma patients and one hepatocellular carcinoma patient, three in all, had partial responses.

Germline lookup yields CDR1 SGDLS and CDR2 YYNGEE. Trimming removed 3 bases from V and 6 bases from J; junction bases left unmatched: 8. The CDR3 is 15 residues long. The table came from immunoSEQ multiplex PCR; TCRdb's copy has only in-frame clones and leaves some out. Of around 56,000 clones listed, about four fifths are singletons. Autoimmune disease history or systemic immunosuppression barred patients. The sample was CD4+ or CD8+ T cells sorted from blood, taken in a trial of the OX40 agonist ivuxolimab. The chain recombines TRBV9 with TRBJ1-4; TRBD1 agrees at 7 bases. This clonotype originated in an adult with an advanced solid tumor such as melanoma, head and neck, liver or kidney cancer. The CDR3 DNA reads TGTGCCAGCAGCGGGCGGACAGGAGGGGATGAAAAACTGTTTTTT. Translated, it gives CASSGRTGGDEKLFF.